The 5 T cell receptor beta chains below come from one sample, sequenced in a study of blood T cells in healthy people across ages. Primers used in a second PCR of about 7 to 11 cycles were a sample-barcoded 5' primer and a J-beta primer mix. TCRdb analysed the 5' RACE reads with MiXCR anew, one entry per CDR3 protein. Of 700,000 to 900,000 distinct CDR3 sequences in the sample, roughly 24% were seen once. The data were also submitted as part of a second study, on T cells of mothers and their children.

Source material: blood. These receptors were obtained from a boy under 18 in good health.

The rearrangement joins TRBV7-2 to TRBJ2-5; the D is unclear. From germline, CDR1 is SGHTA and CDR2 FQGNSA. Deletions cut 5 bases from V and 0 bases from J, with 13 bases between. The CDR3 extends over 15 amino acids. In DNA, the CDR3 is TGTGCCAGCAGCAAGCGTATAGGGTACCAAGAGACCCAGTACTTC. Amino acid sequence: CASSKRIGYQETQYF.

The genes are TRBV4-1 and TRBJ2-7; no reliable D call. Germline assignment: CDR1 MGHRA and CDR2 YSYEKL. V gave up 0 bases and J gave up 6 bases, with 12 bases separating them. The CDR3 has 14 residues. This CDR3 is CASSQDPSGPEQYF. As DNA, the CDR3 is TGCGCCAGCAGCCAAGACCCCTCAGGACCCGAGCAGTACTTC.

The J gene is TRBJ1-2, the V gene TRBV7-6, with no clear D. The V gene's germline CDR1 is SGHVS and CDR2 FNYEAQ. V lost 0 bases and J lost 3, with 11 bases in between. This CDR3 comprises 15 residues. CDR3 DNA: TGTGCCAGCAGCTTAGCACCGACGGATTACTATGGCTACACCTTC. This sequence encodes CASSLAPTDYYGYTF.

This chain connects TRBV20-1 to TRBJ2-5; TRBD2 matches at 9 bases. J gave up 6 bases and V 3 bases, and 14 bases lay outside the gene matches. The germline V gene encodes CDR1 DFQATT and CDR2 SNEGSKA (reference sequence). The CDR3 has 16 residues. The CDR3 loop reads CSARGLAGGRGKTQYF. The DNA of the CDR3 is TGCAGTGCTAGGGGACTGGCGGGGGGGAGGGGGAAGACCCAGTACTTC.

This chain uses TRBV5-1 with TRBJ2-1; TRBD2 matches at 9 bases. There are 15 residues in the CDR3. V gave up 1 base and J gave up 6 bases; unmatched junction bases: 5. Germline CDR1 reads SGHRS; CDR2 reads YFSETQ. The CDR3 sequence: CASSLPSGGSNEQFF. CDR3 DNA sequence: TGCGCCAGCAGCTTGCCCAGCGGGGGGTCCAATGAGCAGTTCTTC.